The TCR beta chain under discussion was sequenced for a study of beta chain features in type 1 diabetes. This clone has more than one count but fewer than ten. Its target is unknown. All of the isolated RNA was reverse transcribed, so expressed TCRB transcripts were sequenced. Method: immunoSEQ multiplex PCR; TCRdb's copy keeps in-frame clones and lacks some. The table has approximately 470,000 clones, about 32% seen once. Findings and limits, study-wide: VDJ junctions sequenced from type 1 diabetes patients showed fewer insertions and more deletions.

The receptor's source is a man aged 18-30 years in good health. The sample taken for sequencing was naive CD4+ T cells from blood.

CDR3 in DNA: TGTGCCTGGAGTGTACAACTAGAAGACGAGCAGTACTTC. This sequence encodes CAWSVQLEDEQYF. This chain links TRBV30 with TRBJ2-7, with D possibly TRBD2 on 5 matching bases. CDR1 is GTSNPN and CDR2 is SVGIG in the germline V gene (reference sequence). This CDR3 spans 13 amino acids. The V end lost 0 bases, the J end lost 5 bases, and 11 bases lay between the germline ends. Full variable domain (rest looked up from reference TRBV30 and TRBJ2-7): SQTIHQWPATLVQPVGSPLSLECTVEGTSNPNLYWYRQAAGRGLQLLFYSVGIGQISSEVPQNLSASRPQDRQFILSSKKLLLSDSGFYLCAWSVQLEDEQYFGPGTRLTVT.